The 27 T cell receptor beta chains below all came from one sample that was sequenced in a study of technical replicates of blood from a few donors. TCRdb keeps only in-frame clones here, not all; method: immunoSEQ multiplex PCR. Altogether approximately 59,000 clones are present, approximately 83% being singletons, with the ten largest covering more than 5%. Material for sequencing was PBMCs. Source of these receptors: a human donor in good health. Some clones in this sample may be carry-over from other donors' samples.

The chain combines TRBV11-3 with TRBJ2-2; no firm D call. The V end lost 3 bases, the J end lost 6 bases, and 8 bases lay between the germline ends. CDR3 length: 13 amino acids. CDR1 and CDR2 (germline): SGHNT, YENEEA. The chain's CDR3 is CASSFDGPGELFF. The CDR3 coding sequence is TGTGCCAGCAGCTTTGATGGGCCCGGGGAGCTGTTTTTT.

Notes on this clone: Other nucleotide sequences from this sample produce the same CDR3. This chain connects TRBV4-3 to TRBJ1-3; D is unclear. CDR1 and CDR2 from the germline V gene are LGHNA and YSLEER. The CDR3 covers 16 residues. Deletions cut 0 bases from V and 4 bases from J, with 13 bases between. The CDR3: CASSQDLRASGNTIYF. The DNA for the CDR3 is TGCGCCAGCAGCCAAGATCTGAGGGCTTCCGGAAACACCATATATTTT.

The chain carries TRBV7-9 and TRBJ1-1, with D possibly matching TRBD1 (5 bases). V was trimmed by 6 bases and J by 5 bases, leaving 19 bases between them. From germline, CDR1 is SEHNR and CDR2 FQNEAQ (reference sequence). The CDR3 has 15 residues. CDR3 bases: TGTGCCAGCAGACCAACAGGCGATCCTGGAACTGAAGCTTTCTTT. Protein product: CASRPTGDPGTEAFF.

This clone was counted between two and nine times. The chain employs TRBV13 and TRBJ1-6; unclear D gene. This CDR3 is 16 amino acids long. V dropped 3 bases and J dropped 0 bases, with 9 bases sitting between them. CDR1 is PRHDT and CDR2 is FYEKMQ in the germline V gene (reference sequence). As DNA, the CDR3 is TGTGCCAGCAGCTTTGGTTGGAGCTCCTATAATTCACCCCTCCACTTT. It specifies CASSFGWSSYNSPLHF.

The sample holds one count of this clone. The genes are TRBV30 and TRBJ1-6; D is unresolved. The CDR3 runs to 14 residues. Germline-derived CDR1 and CDR2 are GTSNPN and SVGIG (reference sequence). V lost 2 bases to trimming and J lost 13 bases, with 18 bases between them. CDR3 protein: CAWSLLDSRAPLHF. As DNA, the CDR3 is TGTGCCTGGAGTCTCCTGGATTCGAGGGCGCCCCTCCACTTT.

V is TRBV28 and J is TRBJ2-1; TRBD1 matches at 9 bases. CDR3 length equals 12 residues. J gave up 8 bases and V 7 bases, and 3 bases lay outside the gene matches. The germline CDR1 and CDR2 sequences are MDHEN and SYDVKM. CDR3 sequence: CASTRTGDEQFF. As DNA, the CDR3 is TGTGCCAGCACCAGGACAGGGGATGAGCAGTTCTTC.

The chain carries TRBV10-3 and TRBJ1-2; no clear D gene. Trimming shortened V by 3 bases and J by 5 bases, and 13 bases separated the two germline ends. Germline lookup yields CDR1 ENHRY and CDR2 SYGVKD. The CDR3 extends over 14 amino acids. The CDR3 sequence: CAISDPGGSYGYTF. The DNA of the CDR3 is TGTGCCATCAGTGATCCGGGTGGGTCTTATGGCTACACCTTC.

The CDR3 reads CASSTAGQGTEQYF. CDR3 bases: TGTGCCAGTAGTACGGCCGGACAGGGCACCGAGCAGTACTTC. The gene calls are TRBV19 and TRBJ2-7; 8 nucleotides agree with TRBD1. This CDR3 comprises 14 residues. Germline CDR1 LNHDA, CDR2 SQIVND (reference sequence). J was trimmed by 6 bases and V by 4 bases; bases with no gene match: 8.

The chain couples TRBV4-3 to TRBJ1-2, with a possible D match to TRBD1 (6 bases). Trimming removed 0 bases at V and 8 bases at J, with 19 bases between. This CDR3 region has 16 residues. CDR1 LGHNA and CDR2 YSLEER come from the germline V gene. This CDR3 is CASSQENLLQGYGYTF. CDR3 coding DNA: TGCGCCAGCAGCCAAGAAAACTTGCTACAGGGCTACGGCTACACCTTC.

This clone was detected once. This chain connects TRBV7-9 to TRBJ2-3; D is unresolved. The V and J ends lost 4 bases and 1 base respectively, with 6 bases between them. Germline V gene sequence: CDR1 SEHNR, CDR2 FQNEAQ (reference sequence). The CDR3 covers 13 residues. The CDR3 is CASSSSGTDTQYF. For the CDR3, the DNA is TGTGCCAGCAGCTCCTCCGGCACAGATACGCAGTATTTT. Together with reference TRBV7-9 and TRBJ2-3, the CDR3 gives the full variable domain: DTGVSQNPRHKITKRGQNVTFRCDPISEHNRLYWYRQTLGQGPEFLTYFQNEAQLEKSRLLSDRFSAERPKGSFSTLEIQRTEQGDSAMYLCASSSSGTDTQYFGPGTRLTVL.

The genes are TRBV5-6 and TRBJ2-7, with D possibly matching TRBD2 (6 bases). This CDR3 spans 13 amino acids. Germline assignment: CDR1 SGHDT and CDR2 YYEEEE. Deletions cut 5 bases from V and 5 bases from J, with 14 bases between. DNA of the CDR3: TGTGCCAGCAGAACGTACGGGAGTCACGAGCAGTACTTC. Protein product: CASRTYGSHEQYF.

The V gene is TRBV6-1, the J gene TRBJ2-7; 8 bases are a match to TRBD1. The junction had 10 bases not matched to a gene; V was cut back by 7 bases and J by 2 bases. The CDR3 loop spans 15 amino acids. Germline V CDR1 and CDR2: MNHNS, SASEGT. The CDR3 protein is CASKIIGQGAYEQYF. CDR3 DNA sequence: TGTGCCAGCAAAATAATAGGACAGGGTGCCTACGAGCAGTACTTC.

This chain connects TRBV6-6 to TRBJ1-5; D not resolved. The CDR3 length is 14 residues. Germline assignment: CDR1 MNHNY and CDR2 SVGAGI (reference sequence). Trimming pared 6 bases from V and 2 bases from J, leaving 11 bases between. The CDR3 nucleotides are TGTGCCAGCAGCCTGTGGCAGGGCAATCAGCCCCAGCATTTT. It translates to CASSLWQGNQPQHF.

The chain recombines TRBV19 with TRBJ2-2; 9 positions match TRBD2. The CDR3 is 15 amino acids. With 7 bases clipped from V and 3 bases from J, the junction kept 6 bases outside the gene matches. CDR1 is LNHDA and CDR2 is SQIVND in the germline V gene (reference sequence). CDR3 in DNA: TGTGCCAGTATAGATCTAGCGGGGCACACCGGGGAGCTGTTTTTT. Its translation is CASIDLAGHTGELFF.

The V call is TRBV27, the J call TRBJ1-1; TRBD1 aligns across 7 bases. This CDR3 has 16 amino acids. The germline V gene encodes CDR1 MNHEY and CDR2 SMNVEV (reference sequence). Trimming removed 4 bases from V and 1 base from J; junction bases left unmatched: 9. The CDR3 nucleotides are TGTGCCAGCAGTTCCCTCTTGCCAGGGGGGAACACTGAAGCTTTCTTT. Translating gives CASSSLLPGGNTEAFF.

CDR3 sequence reads: CASIKQGRNTEAFF. In DNA, the CDR3 is TGTGCCAGTATCAAACAGGGTCGGAACACTGAAGCTTTCTTT. The chain is built from TRBV19 and TRBJ1-1; D may be TRBD1 (6 bases). The CDR3 is 14 amino acids. Per germline, CDR1 LNHDA and CDR2 SQIVND (reference sequence). V lost 7 bases and J 1 base, leaving 13 bases between the germline ends. Together with reference TRBV19 and TRBJ1-1, the CDR3 gives the full variable domain: DGGITQSPKYLFRKEGQNVTLSCEQNLNHDAMYWYRQDPGQGLRLIYYSQIVNDFQKGDIAEGYSVSREKKESFPLTVTSAQKNPTAFYLCASIKQGRNTEAFFGQGTRLTVV.

The count of this clone is one. The chain combines TRBV25-1 with TRBJ2-1; the D is unclear. Germline V gene sequence: CDR1 MGHDK, CDR2 SYGVNS. V gave up 6 bases and J gave up 8 bases, with 14 bases separating them. The CDR3 totals 13 residues. The CDR3 protein is CASRASASHEQFF. The CDR3 DNA is TGTGCCAGCAGGGCCTCAGCGTCCCATGAGCAGTTCTTC.

The chain recombines TRBV2 with TRBJ1-5; the match to TRBD1 covers 7 bases. The CDR3 runs 14 residues. Germline V gene sequence: CDR1 SNHLY, CDR2 FYNNEI. With 7 bases clipped from V and 1 base from J, the junction kept 4 bases outside the gene matches. This CDR3 reads CASNRGGSNQPQHF. CDR3 coding DNA: TGTGCCAGCAACAGGGGCGGAAGCAATCAGCCCCAGCATTTT. The complete variable domain, with remaining parts taken from reference TRBV2 and TRBJ1-5, reads EPEVTQTPSHQVTQMGQEVILRCVPISNHLYFYWYRQILGQKVEFLVSFYNNEISEKSEIFDDQFSVERPDGSNFTLKIRSTKLEDSAMYFCASNRGGSNQPQHFGDGTRLSIL.

Details on this clone: At one boundary the junction diverges from the germline segment, which might be a read error. This sequence joins TRBV6-5 and TRBJ2-3, with 10 bases aligning to TRBD2. The CDR3 has 16 residues. Looked up from germline, CDR1 is MNHEY and CDR2 is SVGAGI. CDR3 coding DNA: TGTGCCAGCCGTTACCCGACTAGCGGGTTATCAGATACGCAGTATTTT. This sequence encodes CASRYPTSGLSDTQYF.

The J gene is TRBJ2-1, the V gene TRBV11-2; 7 bases are shared with TRBD1. The germline V gene has CDR1 SGHAT and CDR2 FQNNGV. The J segment lost 10 bases and the V segment lost 5 bases, leaving 2 bases of the junction unmatched. This CDR3 comprises 11 residues. The CDR3 sequence: CASSGQVEQFF. In nucleotides, the CDR3 is TGTGCCAGCAGCGGACAGGTAGAGCAGTTCTTC.

This chain connects TRBV28 to TRBJ2-7, with D perhaps matching TRBD1 (6 bases). The ends were cut back, 6 bases at V and 0 bases at J, with 12 bases in the middle. This CDR3 contains 14 residues. Germline V lookup: CDR1 MDHEN, CDR2 SYDVKM. Here the CDR3 DNA reads TGTGCCAGCAGGACAACAGGGCGCTCCTACGAGCAGTACTTC. Translated: CASRTTGRSYEQYF.

The chain is built from TRBV29-1 and TRBJ1-1, with 7 bases identical to TRBD1. The germline V gene has CDR1 SQVTM and CDR2 ANQGSEA. V dropped 6 bases and J dropped 4; count of bases not matched to a gene: 11. The CDR3 runs 14 residues. CDR3 bases: TGCAGCGTCCTCCGGGACAGTTTGTTCACTGAAGCTTTCTTT. It yields the protein CSVLRDSLFTEAFF. The full variable domain, rest sourced from reference TRBV29-1 and TRBJ1-1, is SAVISQKPSRDICQRGTSLTIQCQVDSQVTMMFWYRQQPGQSLTLIATANQGSEATYESGFVIDKFPISRPNLTFSTLTVSNMSPEDSSIYLCSVLRDSLFTEAFFGQGTRLTVV.

The chain employs TRBV5-8 and TRBJ1-2, with D perhaps matching TRBD1 (5 bases). Trimming removed 5 bases at V and 6 bases at J, with 20 bases between. Per germline, CDR1 SGHTS and CDR2 YDEGEE. The CDR3 is made up of 15 amino acids. In DNA, the CDR3 is TGTGCCAGCAGTATCAGGGTATGGGCGACGAATGGCTACACCTTC. Protein sequence: CASSIRVWATNGYTF.

The gene calls are TRBV7-3 and TRBJ2-1; 9 bases match TRBD2. Germline V lookup: CDR1 SGHTA, CDR2 FQGTGA. The CDR3 is 14 amino acids. J was trimmed by 5 bases and V by 6 bases; bases with no gene match: 5. The CDR3 bases are TGTGCCAGCAGAAGGACTAGCGCCGACAATGAGCAGTTCTTC. It codes for CASRRTSADNEQFF.

The chain uses TRBV7-6 and TRBJ2-7; 14 bases are shared with TRBD2. Looked up from germline, CDR1 is SGHVS and CDR2 is FNYEAQ. The CDR3 extends over 18 amino acids. Trimming removed 5 bases from V and 4 bases from J; junction bases left unmatched: 13. The CDR3 spells CASSPRAPGLAGVYEQYF. In DNA, the CDR3 is TGTGCCAGCAGCCCTCGAGCTCCGGGACTAGCGGGAGTATACGAGCAGTACTTC.

The chain links TRBV7-9 to TRBJ2-3; D perhaps matches TRBD1 (5 bases). With 8 bases removed from V and 11 bases from J, the gap between germline ends came to 26 bases. The CDR3 length is 15 residues. From germline, CDR1 is SEHNR and CDR2 FQNEAQ (reference sequence). The CDR3 sequence: CASGGVAGSVSGQYF. CDR3 DNA sequence: TGTGCCAGCGGTGGTGTAGCAGGGTCCGTCAGTGGGCAGTATTTT.

The V gene is TRBV7-3, the J gene TRBJ2-5; D possibly corresponds to TRBD1 (6 bases). Germline-derived CDR1 and CDR2 are SGHTA and FQGTGA. CDR3 length equals 14 residues. V lost 5 bases and J 3 bases, leaving 13 bases between the germline ends. The CDR3: CASSPGHSKETQYF. The DNA for the CDR3 is TGTGCCAGCAGCCCGGGACATTCTAAAGAGACCCAGTACTTC.